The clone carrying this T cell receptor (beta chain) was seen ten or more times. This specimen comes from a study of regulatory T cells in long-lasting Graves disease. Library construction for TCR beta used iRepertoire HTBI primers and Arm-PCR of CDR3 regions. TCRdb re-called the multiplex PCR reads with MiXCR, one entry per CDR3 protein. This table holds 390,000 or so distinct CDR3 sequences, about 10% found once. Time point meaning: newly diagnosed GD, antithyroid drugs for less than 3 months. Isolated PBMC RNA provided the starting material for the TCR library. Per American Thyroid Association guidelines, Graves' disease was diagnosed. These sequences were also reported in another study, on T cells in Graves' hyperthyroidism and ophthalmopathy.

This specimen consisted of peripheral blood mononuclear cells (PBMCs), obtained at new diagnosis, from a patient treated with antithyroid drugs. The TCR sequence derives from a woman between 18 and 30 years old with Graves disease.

In DNA, the CDR3 is TGTGCCAGCGTGAGGGGCCTCGGCTGGGATGAGCAGTTCTTC. Residues: CASVRGLGWDEQFF. The chain combines TRBV11-2 with TRBJ2-1; D may correspond to TRBD1 or TRBD2 (5 bases each). This CDR3 is built from 14 residues. Germline CDR1 SGHAT, CDR2 FQNNGV. V was shortened by 8 bases and J by 8 bases, with 19 bases between the two germline ends.